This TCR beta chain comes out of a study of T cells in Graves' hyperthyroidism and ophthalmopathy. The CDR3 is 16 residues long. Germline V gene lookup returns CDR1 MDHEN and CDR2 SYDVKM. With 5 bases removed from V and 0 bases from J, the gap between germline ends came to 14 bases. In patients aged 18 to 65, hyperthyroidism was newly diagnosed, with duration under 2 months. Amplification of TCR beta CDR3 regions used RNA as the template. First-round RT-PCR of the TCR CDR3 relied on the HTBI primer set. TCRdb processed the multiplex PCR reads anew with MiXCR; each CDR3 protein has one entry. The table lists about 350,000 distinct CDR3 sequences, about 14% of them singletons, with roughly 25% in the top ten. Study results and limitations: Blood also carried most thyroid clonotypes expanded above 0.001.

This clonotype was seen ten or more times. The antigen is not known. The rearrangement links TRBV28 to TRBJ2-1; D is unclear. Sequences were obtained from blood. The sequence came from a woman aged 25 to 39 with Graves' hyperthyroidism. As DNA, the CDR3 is TGTGCCAGCAGTCTCCTCATGACCTCCTCCTACAATGAGCAGTTCTTC. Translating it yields CASSLLMTSSYNEQFF.